This entry lists 9 T cell receptor beta chains sequenced from one sample in a study of regulatory T cells in long-lasting Graves disease. Through Arm-PCR of CDR3 regions and iRepertoire HTBI primers, TCR beta libraries were built. TCRdb independently ran MiXCR on the multiplex PCR reads; one entry per CDR3 protein. The sample comprises about 660,000 distinct CDR3 sequences, roughly 30% of which are singletons, and 35% to 55% rests with the top ten. This sample's time point: persistent/refractory GD, antithyroid drugs over 5 years with positive TRAb. PBMC-derived RNA was used for the TCR library. The sequencing here drew on peripheral blood mononuclear cells (PBMCs), taken when the disease was refractory, from a patient treated with antithyroid drugs. Receptor source: a female donor with Graves disease.

This clonotype has just a few counts. The chain combines TRBV7-6 with TRBJ1-1, with a possible D match to TRBD1 (5 bases). The length of the CDR3 is 13 residues. Per germline, CDR1 SGHVS and CDR2 FNYEAQ. Between the trimmed V and J ends, which lost 5 bases and 3 bases, there was a span of 10 bases. In DNA, the CDR3 is TGTGCCAGCAGCCGACAGCAGTACACTGAAGCTTTCTTT. It specifies CASSRQQYTEAFF.

This clonotype was observed at least ten times. This chain joins TRBV6-1 and TRBJ1-2; maybe TRBD1 (6 bases). Trimming stripped 3 bases from V and 7 bases from J, with 12 bases between. The CDR3 sequence is 13 residues long. Germline CDR1 is MNHNS and CDR2 is SASEGT. CDR3 DNA sequence: TGTGCCAGCAGTGACAAGAAGACAGGTGGCTACACCTTC. It is translated as CASSDKKTGGYTF.

This clonotype came up many times. The DNA for the CDR3 is TGTGCCAGCAGTCAAGACAGGGTAAGCAATCAGCCCCAGCATTTT. It specifies CASSQDRVSNQPQHF. The chain is built from TRBV6-1 and TRBJ1-5; the match to TRBD1 covers 7 bases. There are 15 residues in the CDR3. With V trimmed by 5 bases and J by 1 base, 5 bases remained unmatched. CDR1 is MNHNS and CDR2 is SASEGT in the germline V gene.

This clonotype occurred a few times. The V call is TRBV5-4, the J call TRBJ1-2; D possibly corresponds to TRBD1 (6 bases). The V end lost 0 bases, the J end lost 6 bases, and 12 bases lay between the germline ends. CDR1 is SGHNT and CDR2 is YYREEE in the germline V gene (reference sequence). CDR3 size: 14 residues. The CDR3, as DNA: TGTGCCAGCAGCTTGGTCCAGGGGCAGGATGGCTACACCTTC. Its protein is CASSLVQGQDGYTF.

This clonotype was seen a few times. This chain joins TRBV12-3 or TRBV12-4 and TRBJ1-5; D is unclear. V was cut by 6 bases and J by 4 bases, with 7 bases left in between. This CDR3 region has 12 residues. The CDR3 is CASRIGNQPQHF. The CDR3 DNA is TGTGCCAGCAGGATAGGAAATCAGCCCCAGCATTTT.

V usage is TRBV5-1 and J usage is TRBJ2-7; 11 positions agree with TRBD1. Looked up from germline, CDR1 is SGHRS and CDR2 is YFSETQ. This CDR3 contains 16 residues. Losses at the gene ends were 4 bases for V and 3 bases for J; bases not matched to a gene: 9. The CDR3 spells CASSSCRDRGYYEQYF. Written as DNA, the CDR3 is TGCGCCAGCAGCAGCTGCCGGGACAGGGGGTACTACGAGCAGTACTTC.

This clonotype is a singleton in its sample. The chain recombines TRBV19 with TRBJ1-2, with a tentative D call TRBD1 (6 bases). V was cut by 6 bases and J by 7 bases, with 12 bases left in between. The CDR3 runs to 12 residues. Germline CDR1 reads LNHDA; CDR2 reads SQIVND (reference sequence). CDR3 DNA: TGTGCCAGTAGATCGGGGGCGGCTGGCTACACCTTC. Protein sequence: CASRSGAAGYTF.

The chain links TRBV11-2 to TRBJ2-2; D is unresolved. Deletions cut 3 bases from V and 5 bases from J, with 13 bases between. The germline V gene encodes CDR1 SGHAT and CDR2 FQNNGV. The CDR3 is made up of 15 amino acids. The CDR3 loop reads CASSFGTLGTGELFF. The CDR3 nucleotides read TGTGCCAGCAGCTTTGGCACTCTGGGAACCGGGGAGCTGTTTTTT. Together with reference TRBV11-2 and TRBJ2-2, the CDR3 gives the full variable domain: EAGVAQSPRYKIIEKRQSVAFWCNPISGHATLYWYQQILGQGPKLLIQFQNNGVVDDSQLPKDRFSAERLKGVDSTLKIQPAKLEDSAVYLCASSFGTLGTGELFFGEGSRLTVL.

This clonotype showed up just a few times. The CDR3: CASSFGTGMSTEAFF. The CDR3 nucleotides read TGTGCCAGCAGTTTTGGGACAGGTATGAGCACTGAAGCTTTCTTT. The V and J genes are TRBV27 and TRBJ1-1, with 8 bases matching TRBD1. From germline, CDR1 is MNHEY and CDR2 SMNVEV (reference sequence). This CDR3 is built from 15 residues. The V gene end was trimmed by 3 bases and the J gene end by 4 bases; junction bases not matched to a gene: 7.